One sample yielded the 18 T cell receptor beta chains listed below, sequenced in a study of cytotoxic CD8 clonotypes in ibrutinib-treated CLL (dated by TCRdb to about 2021). Libraries were made using the immunoSEQ multiplex PCR assay. As stored in TCRdb, this immuneACCESS dataset retains in-frame rearrangements with V and J assigned. A fraction of the clones does not appear; measured against another copy, unresolved V genes explain less than half of the discrepancy, and the remainder lacks a known reason. The sample contains 250,000 to 350,000 clones, around 69% of them found a single time. The ten largest clones take up around 5.3% of the sample. Per the publication, the time point label means: progressive disease on ibrutinib. The sample here was PBMCs, taken at disease progression, from a patient treated with ibrutinib. All receptors derive from a human donor with chronic lymphocytic leukemia.

CDR3 region: CASSPRRTGIGELFF. The CDR3 region has the DNA TGTGCCAGCAGCCCGCGGCGGACAGGGATCGGGGAGCTGTTTTTT. The V and J genes are TRBV14 and TRBJ2-2; 8 bases align to TRBD1. V trimming: 4 bases; J trimming: 7 bases; junction bases outside the gene matches: 8. Germline V CDR1 and CDR2: SGHDN, FVKESK. The CDR3 contains 15 residues.

The chain carries TRBV5-1 and TRBJ2-7; D may be TRBD1 (6 bases). Per germline, CDR1 SGHRS and CDR2 YFSETQ. CDR3 length equals 13 residues. The V gene lost 4 bases and the J gene lost 7 bases, with 15 bases spanning the gap. CDR3 sequence: CASSRYPGEEQYF. DNA for the CDR3: TGCGCCAGCAGCCGTTACCCAGGGGAAGAGCAGTACTTC.

V usage is TRBV28 and J usage is TRBJ1-1; maybe TRBD1 (5 bases). The CDR3 runs 14 residues. The V end lost 5 bases, the J end lost 1 base, and 11 bases lay between the germline ends. CDR1 and CDR2 (germline): MDHEN, SYDVKM. CDR3 sequence: CASSADTPNTEAFF. In DNA form, the CDR3 reads TGTGCCAGCAGTGCGGACACCCCGAACACTGAAGCTTTCTTT.

The rearrangement links TRBV27 to TRBJ2-5; D is undetermined. V lost 5 bases and J 1 base, leaving 8 bases between the germline ends. CDR1 is MNHEY, CDR2 SMNVEV, per germline (reference sequence). The CDR3 runs 13 residues. CDR3 in amino acids: CASSHSRQETQYF. DNA for the CDR3: TGTGCCAGCAGTCACTCACGCCAAGAGACCCAGTACTTC.

The chain is built from TRBV19 and TRBJ1-1, with D perhaps TRBD1 (5 bases). CDR1 and CDR2 (germline): LNHDA, SQIVND (reference sequence). V was pared by 4 bases and J by 3 bases, with 6 bases between. This CDR3 is 12 amino acids long. The chain's CDR3 is CASSTGYTEAFF. Written as DNA, the CDR3 is TGTGCCAGTAGTACAGGGTACACTGAAGCTTTCTTT.

The rearrangement joins TRBV19 to TRBJ2-7; 7 positions agree with TRBD1. The CDR3 consists of 14 residues. J lost 3 bases, V lost 6 bases, and 8 bases had no gene match. Germline loops: CDR1 LNHDA, CDR2 SQIVND (reference sequence). CDR3 nucleotides: TGTGCCAGTAGCGAGACAGGGTCCCTCTACGAGCAGTACTTC. Protein sequence: CASSETGSLYEQYF.

This clone was seen a handful of times. The chain joins TRBV19 to TRBJ1-2; D remains ambiguous. Germline V gives CDR1 LNHDA, CDR2 SQIVND (reference sequence). V was clipped by 2 bases and J by 8 bases, with 12 bases between them. The CDR3 totals 13 residues. The CDR3 reads CASSISARWGYTF. In DNA, the CDR3 is TGTGCCAGTAGTATATCAGCGCGTTGGGGCTACACCTTC.

This chain connects TRBV12-5 to TRBJ2-1; D remains unclear. Between the trimmed V and J ends, which lost 2 bases and 0 bases, there was a span of 11 bases. The CDR3 is 16 residues long. From germline, CDR1 is LGHNT and CDR2 FRNRAP. CDR3 residues: CASGLLVTSSYNEQFF. The CDR3 DNA sequence: TGTGCTAGTGGTTTGCTGGTGACAAGCTCCTACAATGAGCAGTTCTTC.

V and J are TRBV6-1 and TRBJ2-7; weak D call: TRBD1 (6 bases). The CDR3 has 15 amino acids. Germline CDR1 MNHNS, CDR2 SASEGT. Trimming left V 11 bases short and J 0 bases short, with 20 bases between. The CDR3, as DNA: TGTGCCGCTCAGGGTTACAGGGTGAGCTCCTACGAGCAGTACTTC. This encodes CAAQGYRVSSYEQYF.

The chain carries TRBV7-2 and TRBJ1-6; D is undetermined. Germline assignment: CDR1 SGHTA and CDR2 FQGNSA. This CDR3 has 13 amino acids. V lost 4 bases and J lost 9, with 10 bases in between. This CDR3 reads CASSWPGSSPLHF. The CDR3 DNA is TGTGCCAGCAGCTGGCCGGGGAGTTCACCCCTCCACTTT. Full variable domain (rest looked up from reference TRBV7-2 and TRBJ1-6): GAGVSQSPSNKVTEKGKDVELRCDPISGHTALYWYRQSLGQGLEFLIYFQGNSAPDKSGLPSDRFSAERTGGSVSTLTIQRTQQEDSAVYLCASSWPGSSPLHFGNGTRLTVT.

The rearrangement joins TRBV29-1 to TRBJ2-7; D remains unclear. The CDR3 extends over 13 amino acids. The germline V gene encodes CDR1 SQVTM and CDR2 ANQGSEA. The V end lost 7 bases, the J end lost 3 bases, and 16 bases lay between the germline ends. CDR3 residues: CSAIPVGVYEQYF. As DNA, the CDR3 is TGCAGCGCAATACCGGTCGGAGTCTACGAGCAGTACTTC.

The V gene is TRBV10-2, the J gene TRBJ2-2; D remains unclear. The V gene lost 7 bases and the J gene lost 0 bases, with 6 bases spanning the gap. CDR3 length: 13 amino acids. Germline V lookup: CDR1 WSHSY, CDR2 SAAADI. The DNA for the CDR3 is TGCGCCAGCACTGTGACGAACACCGGGGAGCTGTTTTTT. Amino acids: CASTVTNTGELFF.

The DNA of the CDR3 is TGTGCCAGTAGTATACGGAGAGGGGCTGGCTACACCTTC. Translation: CASSIRRGAGYTF. The chain carries TRBV19 and TRBJ1-2; D is possibly TRBD1 (5 bases). The V end lost 2 bases, the J end lost 7 bases, and 11 bases lay between the germline ends. CDR1 is LNHDA and CDR2 is SQIVND in the germline V gene (reference sequence). The CDR3 is 13 residues long.

The gene calls are TRBV18 and TRBJ1-2; 7 nucleotides agree with TRBD1. This CDR3 contains 14 residues. Germline-derived CDR1 and CDR2 are KGHSH and LQKENI. V trimming: 3 bases; J trimming: 6 bases; junction bases outside the gene matches: 7. The CDR3 DNA reads TGTGCCAGCTCACCGCAGGGGGTTGCCCATGGCTACACCTTC. It specifies CASSPQGVAHGYTF.

The J gene is TRBJ1-1, the V gene TRBV9; 7 nucleotides line up with TRBD1. The CDR3 is made up of 14 amino acids. Germline values: CDR1 SGDLS, CDR2 YYNGEE. After removal of 4 bases from V and 10 bases from J, the junction contained 13 bases not matched to a gene. CDR3 region: CASSSTYDRAAAFF. The CDR3 bases are TGTGCCAGCAGCTCCACTTACGACAGGGCGGCAGCTTTCTTT.

The chain links TRBV6-5 to TRBJ2-6; D ambiguous. Per germline, CDR1 MNHEY and CDR2 SVGAGI. CDR3 size: 16 residues. The germline V and J ends were trimmed by 0 bases and 4 bases, with 10 bases remaining between them. The CDR3: CASSYSSQSGANVLTF. The CDR3 bases are TGTGCCAGCAGTTACTCGTCGCAGTCGGGGGCCAACGTCCTGACTTTC.

This clone came up a few times. This sequence joins TRBV13 and TRBJ1-2, with 7 bases matching TRBD1. CDR1 is PRHDT and CDR2 is FYEKMQ in the germline V gene (reference sequence). The V segment lost 4 bases and the J segment 5 bases; nucleotides outside the gene matches: 7. CDR3 length equals 14 residues. The CDR3 loop is CASSSTGVKYGYTF. The CDR3 region has the DNA TGTGCCAGCAGCTCAACAGGGGTGAAATATGGCTACACCTTC.

The chain employs TRBV4-1 and TRBJ2-1; D gene ambiguous. The CDR3 consists of 15 residues. Per the germline V gene, CDR1 is MGHRA and CDR2 is YSYEKL. The V end was cut by 1 base, the J end by 8 bases, with 15 bases between. The CDR3 loop reads CASSQVSRVVDEQFF. The DNA of the CDR3 is TGCGCCAGCAGCCAAGTATCAAGGGTTGTCGATGAGCAGTTCTTC.